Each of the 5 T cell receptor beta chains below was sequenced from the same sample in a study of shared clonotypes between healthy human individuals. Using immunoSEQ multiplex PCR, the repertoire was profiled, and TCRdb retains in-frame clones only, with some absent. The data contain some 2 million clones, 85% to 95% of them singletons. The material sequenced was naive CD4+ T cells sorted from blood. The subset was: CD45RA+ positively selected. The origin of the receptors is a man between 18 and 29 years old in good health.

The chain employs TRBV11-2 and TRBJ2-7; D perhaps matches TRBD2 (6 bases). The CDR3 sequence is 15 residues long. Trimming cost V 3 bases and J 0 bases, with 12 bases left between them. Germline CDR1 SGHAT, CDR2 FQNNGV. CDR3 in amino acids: CASSLGTPSSYEQYF. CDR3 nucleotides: TGTGCCAGCAGCTTGGGGACTCCTAGCTCCTACGAGCAGTACTTC.

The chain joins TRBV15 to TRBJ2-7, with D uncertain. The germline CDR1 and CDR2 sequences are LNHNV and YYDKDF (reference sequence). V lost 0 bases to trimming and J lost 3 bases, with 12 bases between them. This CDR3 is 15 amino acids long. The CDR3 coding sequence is TGTGCCACCAGCAGAGATGGAGCCGGTGTCTACGAGCAGTACTTC. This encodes CATSRDGAGVYEQYF.

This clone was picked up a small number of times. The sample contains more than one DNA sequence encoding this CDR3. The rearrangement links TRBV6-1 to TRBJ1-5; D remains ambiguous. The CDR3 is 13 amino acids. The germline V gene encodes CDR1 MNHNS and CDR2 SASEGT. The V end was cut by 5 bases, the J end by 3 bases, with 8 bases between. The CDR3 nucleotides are TGTGCCAGCAGTAGTCAGATCAATCAGCCCCAGCATTTT. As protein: CASSSQINQPQHF.

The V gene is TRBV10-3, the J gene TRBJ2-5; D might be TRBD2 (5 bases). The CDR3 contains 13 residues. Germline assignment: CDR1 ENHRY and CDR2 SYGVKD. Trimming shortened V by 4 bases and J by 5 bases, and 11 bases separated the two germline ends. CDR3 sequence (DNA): TGTGCCATCAGTGGAGAGGGTTTGGAGACCCAGTACTTC. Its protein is CAISGEGLETQYF.

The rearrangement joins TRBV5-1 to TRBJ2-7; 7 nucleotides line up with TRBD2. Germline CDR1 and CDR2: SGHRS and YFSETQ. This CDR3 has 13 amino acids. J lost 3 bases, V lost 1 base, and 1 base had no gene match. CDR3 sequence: CASSLPGGYEQYF. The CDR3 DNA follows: TGCGCCAGCAGCTTGCCGGGGGGCTACGAGCAGTACTTC.